This entry lists 15 T cell receptor beta chains sequenced from one sample in a study of blood T cell repertoires in COVID-19. TCRdb's copy holds only in-frame clones and misses some; the assay was immunoSEQ multiplex PCR. The sample consists of 300,000 to 350,000 clones, around nine tenths of them appearing once. The sample comprised peripheral blood. The receptors derive from a woman in her twenties or thirties with COVID-19, enrolled during active disease.

This sequence joins TRBV6-5 and TRBJ2-7; 7 bases are shared with TRBD2. There are 14 residues in the CDR3. V was clipped by 2 bases and J by 6 bases; unmatched bases: 7. CDR1 is MNHEY, CDR2 SVGAGI, per germline. This chain's CDR3 is CASSYGAGAGEQYF. The DNA of the CDR3 is TGTGCCAGCAGTTACGGTGCGGGAGCAGGCGAGCAGTACTTC.

This chain uses TRBV28 with TRBJ1-5; D is ambiguous. This CDR3 has 16 residues. Trimming removed 6 bases from V and 2 bases from J, with 17 bases in between. The germline CDR1 and CDR2 sequences are MDHEN and SYDVKM. DNA of the CDR3: TGTGCCAGCAGGAGAAGTGGGCATCATGGCAATCAGCCCCAGCATTTT. The encoded protein is CASRRSGHHGNQPQHF.

The chain uses TRBV2 and TRBJ1-6; D call uncertain. CDR3 length: 18 residues. Germline lookup yields CDR1 SNHLY and CDR2 FYNNEI. V shed 7 bases and J shed 0 bases, with 19 bases lying between them. The CDR3 DNA is TGTGCCAGCACCCCCGCGCTAGGTCCGGGCTCCTATAATTCACCCCTCCACTTT. It codes for CASTPALGPGSYNSPLHF.

V usage is TRBV19 and J usage is TRBJ2-2; TRBD2 is a possible D gene (5 bases). The CDR3 sequence is 13 residues long. Germline CDR1 reads LNHDA; CDR2 reads SQIVND (reference sequence). Trimming stripped 9 bases from V and 2 bases from J, with 10 bases between. DNA of the CDR3: TGTGCCAGCGGACTCCCTAACACCGGGGAGCTGTTTTTT. It yields the protein CASGLPNTGELFF.

The CDR3 loop reads CASTPNSGNTIYF. CDR3 nucleotides: TGTGCCAGTACCCCTAACTCTGGAAACACCATATATTTT. The V gene is TRBV19, the J gene TRBJ1-3; D call uncertain. V was trimmed by 7 bases and J by 0 bases, leaving 7 bases between them. This CDR3 is built from 13 residues. Germline CDR1 reads LNHDA; CDR2 reads SQIVND (reference sequence).

This rearrangement joins TRBV3-1 (or the pseudogene TRBV3-2) to TRBJ1-2, with D possibly matching TRBD1 (6 bases). The CDR3 totals 14 residues. The V and J ends lost 5 bases and 5 bases respectively, with 15 bases between them. Germline assignment: CDR1 LGHDT and CDR2 YNNKEL (reference sequence). The CDR3 spells CASSAGGAGYGYTF. In DNA, the CDR3 is TGTGCCAGCAGCGCCGGGGGGGCGGGATATGGCTACACCTTC.

The gene calls are TRBV5-1 and TRBJ2-5; TRBD1 might be the D (6 bases). Trimming cost V 4 bases and J 1 base, with 14 bases left between them. The CDR3 loop spans 15 amino acids. Germline V gives CDR1 SGHRS, CDR2 YFSETQ. The CDR3 sequence is CASSPRTVSQETQYF. CDR3 bases: TGCGCCAGCAGCCCCCGGACAGTTTCCCAAGAGACCCAGTACTTC.

The rearrangement links TRBV28 to TRBJ1-5; D uncertain. CDR1 and CDR2 from the germline V gene are MDHEN and SYDVKM. Trimming removed 7 bases from V and 7 bases from J, with 11 bases in between. The CDR3 has 12 amino acids. The CDR3 bases are TGTGCCAGCACGTTCGAGAGCCAGCCCCAGCATTTT. Amino acid sequence: CASTFESQPQHF.

The chain joins TRBV19 to TRBJ2-1; 9 bases fit TRBD2. The V gene's germline CDR1 is LNHDA and CDR2 SQIVND (reference sequence). The V gene end was trimmed by 9 bases and the J gene end by 6 bases; junction bases not matched to a gene: 15. The CDR3 contains 16 residues. The CDR3 DNA reads as TGTGCCAGCTCCTCTGGGGCTAGCGGGAAGGCCAATGAGCAGTTCTTC. Protein: CASSSGASGKANEQFF.

The rearrangement joins TRBV7-2 to TRBJ1-1, with no clear D. The germline gives CDR1 SGHTA, CDR2 FQGNSA. V was shortened by 3 bases and J by 3 bases, with 8 bases between the two germline ends. CDR3 size: 13 residues. DNA of the CDR3: TGTGCCAGCAGCTTTGGCAGGCACACTGAAGCTTTCTTT. Translation gives CASSFGRHTEAFF.

This chain links TRBV6-5 with TRBJ2-4; D is possibly TRBD1 (5 bases). The length of the CDR3 is 16 residues. The V and J ends lost 1 base and 3 bases respectively, with 13 bases between them. Per the germline V gene, CDR1 is MNHEY and CDR2 is SVGAGI. CDR3 DNA: TGTGCCAGCAGTTACTTCCAGGGTAGTGGCAAAAACATTCAGTACTTC. Translated, it gives CASSYFQGSGKNIQYF.

A single count supports this clone. The genes are TRBV29-1 and TRBJ2-7, with TRBD2 matching 13 bases. The length of the CDR3 is 16 residues. Germline lookup yields CDR1 SQVTM and CDR2 ANQGSEA. With V trimmed by 2 bases and J by 2 bases, 6 bases remained unmatched. The CDR3 sequence: CSVELGTSGTPYEQYF. In nucleotides, the CDR3 is TGCAGCGTTGAACTCGGGACTAGCGGGACCCCCTACGAGCAGTACTTC.

In its sample, this clone was seen once. The CDR3: CASSVGQRSYGYTF. Here the CDR3 DNA reads TGTGCCAGCAGCGTCGGACAGCGATCCTATGGCTACACCTTC. The rearrangement links TRBV9 to TRBJ1-2; D might be TRBD1 (6 bases). V was clipped by 2 bases and J by 4 bases, with 12 bases between them. The germline V gene has CDR1 SGDLS and CDR2 YYNGEE. The CDR3 runs 14 residues.

J is TRBJ2-3 and V is TRBV11-2; 11 bases align to TRBD2. Germline CDR1 and CDR2: SGHAT and FQNNGV. With 5 bases clipped from V and 3 bases from J, the junction kept 7 bases outside the gene matches. This CDR3 has 16 residues. In nucleotides, the CDR3 is TGTGCCAGCAGCCTTAGCGGGAGGGCCGGGACAGATACGCAGTATTTT. Amino acid sequence: CASSLSGRAGTDTQYF.

This clone was counted between two and nine times. The DNA of the CDR3 is TGTGCCAGTAGTATAGGACAGGGGATAGCTGAAGCTTTCTTT. Protein sequence: CASSIGQGIAEAFF. V is TRBV19 and J is TRBJ1-1; 8 bases align to TRBD1. The ends lost 1 base at V and 6 bases at J; junction bases unmatched: 4. The CDR3 runs to 14 residues. Germline CDR1 reads LNHDA; CDR2 reads SQIVND (reference sequence).